This T cell receptor (beta chain) was captured in a study of cytotoxic CD8 clonotypes in ibrutinib-treated CLL. Study overall: The patients comprised roughly 10 relapsed/refractory and around 15 treatment-naive cases, approximately 18 IGHV unmutated. Specimens for response were gathered following a median roughly 13 months of therapy, spanning 6 to 36.

Concerning this clone itself: What it binds is unknown.

Study-level findings and limits: Baseline clonality, higher than in age-matched healthy donors, tracked circulating CD8+ T-cell counts.

Sequencing was designed to attain a depth spanning 1 in 200,000 to 1 in 1 million T cells. The data were produced by immunoSEQ multiplex PCR, yet TCRdb's version contains in-frame clones alone and is incomplete. Among more than 200,000 clones listed, under 75% were seen once. Germline V lookup: CDR1 SGHVS, CDR2 FQNEAQ. Trimming cost V 3 bases and J 0 bases; bases outside gene matches: 7. This CDR3 is 17 amino acids long. The sequencing used PBMCs, collected after 24 months of ibrutinib treatment. The TCR comes from a human donor with chronic lymphocytic leukemia. The rearrangement uses TRBV7-8 and TRBJ2-3, with 9 bases aligning to TRBD2. Here the CDR3 reads CASSFFQREASTDTQYF. The CDR3 nucleotides read TGTGCCAGCAGCTTCTTCCAGCGGGAGGCTAGCACAGATACGCAGTATTTT.